These T cell receptor beta chains were read from a single sample in a study of blood T cell repertoires in COVID-19. The assay was immunoSEQ multiplex PCR, and TCRdb's table has in-frame clones only and misses some. The data show 120,000 or so clones, with approximately 80% seen just once and 20% to 25% held by the top ten. Sequencing was carried out using peripheral blood. These receptors originate from a human donor in a cohort sampled during active COVID-19. The CDR3 runs from the conserved cysteine through the conserved F or W. The D gene is left open where the match is weak. Clone size appears in some rows only: once, few, many, or a class for an expanded clone.

. | TRBJ2-6 | . | TRBV28 | CASTPGGPGANVLTF | TGTGCCAGCACCCCAGGGGGGCCTGGGGCCAACGTCCTGACTTTC
. | TRBJ1-6 | . | TRBV30 | CAWAPGAYNSPLHF | TGTGCCTGGGCGCCGGGGGCCTATAATTCACCCCTCCACTTT
TRBD1 | TRBJ2-1 | . | TRBV18 | CASSPLLGQGRIEQFF | TGTGCCAGCTCACCACTCCTCGGACAGGGGCGGATTGAGCAGTTCTTC
. | TRBJ2-5 | . | TRBV2 | CASSETARVSQYF | TGTGCCAGCAGTGAGACAGCTAGGGTGTCCCAGTACTTC
TRBD1 | TRBJ2-7 | . | TRBV18 | CASSPLSGTGVSEQYF | TGTGCCAGCTCACCACTTTCGGGGACAGGGGTTTCCGAGCAGTACTTC
TRBD1 | TRBJ1-3 | . | TRBV3-1/TRBV3-2 | CASSRGPSSGNTIYF | TGTGCCAGCAGCAGGGGGCCTAGCTCTGGAAACACCATATATTTT
TRBD1 | TRBJ2-3 | . | TRBV18 | CASSAQGTGDVDTQYF | TGTGCCAGCTCGGCCCAAGGGACAGGGGATGTAGATACGCAGTATTTT
. | TRBJ1-2 | . | TRBV29-1 | CSVMSGGQLPNYGYTF | TGCAGCGTGATGAGCGGGGGCCAATTACCTAACTATGGCTACACCTTC
. | TRBJ1-6 | few | TRBV28 | CASSTLSVQVTYNSPLHF | TGTGCCAGCAGTACACTTTCGGTACAGGTGACTTATAATTCACCCCTCCACTTT
. | TRBJ1-1 | once | TRBV7-3 | CASSLSGDTEAFF | TGTGCCAGCAGTCTCTCAGGTGATACTGAAGCTTTCTTT
. | TRBJ1-1 | . | TRBV29-1 | CSVQRRNTEAFF | TGCAGCGTCCAGCGGCGGAACACTGAAGCTTTCTTT
TRBD1 | TRBJ2-2 | . | TRBV5-1 | CASSSGTGPAGELFF | TGCGCCAGCAGTTCCGGGACAGGGCCTGCCGGGGAGCTGTTTTTT
TRBD1 | TRBJ2-2 | few | TRBV18 | CASSLTGTGNTGELFF | TGTGCCAGCTCACTCACTGGGACAGGGAACACCGGGGAGCTGTTTTTT
TRBD2 | TRBJ2-1 | . | TRBV19 | CATGRGNEQFF | TGTGCCACCGGGAGGGGCAATGAGCAGTTCTTC
. | TRBJ2-1 | . | TRBV7-9 | CASSSRVDNEQFF | TGTGCCAGCAGCTCCAGGGTGGACAATGAGCAGTTCTTC
. | TRBJ2-1 | . | TRBV6-6 | CASSSPGLESSDEQFF | TGTGCCAGCAGTTCCCCGGGACTCGAGTCGAGCGATGAGCAGTTCTTC
. | TRBJ1-4 | . | TRBV3-1/TRBV3-2 | CASSPTREEKLFF | TGTGCCAGCAGCCCCACCCGAGAGGAAAAACTGTTTTTT
. | TRBJ2-3 | . | TRBV5-6 | CASSQQSTDTQYF | TGTGCCAGCAGCCAACAGAGCACAGATACGCAGTATTTT
. | TRBJ1-2 | . | TRBV19 | CASSIERSYGYTF | TGTGCCAGTAGTATCGAGCGGTCCTATGGCTACACCTTC
. | TRBJ2-4 | . | TRBV3-1/TRBV3-2 | CASSQGQGYQYF | TGTGCCAGCAGCCAAGGTCAGGGCTATCAGTACTTC
TRBD2 | TRBJ2-1 | . | TRBV10-3 | CAIRATSGGADEQFF | TGTGCCATCAGGGCTACTAGCGGGGGGGCAGATGAGCAGTTCTTC
. | TRBJ2-3 | . | TRBV6-5 | CASTSTDTQYF | TGTGCCAGCACTAGCACAGATACGCAGTATTTT
TRBD1 | TRBJ1-4 | . | TRBV6-5 | CASSSKGTGQEKLFF | TGTGCCAGCAGTTCGAAAGGGACAGGGCAAGAAAAACTGTTTTTT
. | TRBJ2-5 | . | TRBV7-2 | CASSPDYRGETQYF | TGTGCCAGCAGCCCAGACTATAGAGGGGAGACCCAGTACTTC
TRBD1 | TRBJ1-1 | once | TRBV5-1 | CASSEGQALNTEAFF | TGCGCCAGCAGTGAAGGACAGGCTTTGAACACTGAAGCTTTCTTT
TRBD1 | TRBJ2-5 | few | TRBV7-3 | CASSSDRDSETQYF | TGTGCCAGCAGCTCCGACCGGGACAGTGAGACCCAGTACTTC
TRBD1 | TRBJ1-1 | . | TRBV9 | CASSEGQKNTEAFF | TGTGCCAGCAGCGAGGGACAGAAGAACACTGAAGCTTTCTTT
TRBD1 | TRBJ2-5 | . | TRBV30 | CAWSGRTGNAETQYF | TGTGCCTGGAGTGGGAGGACAGGGAACGCAGAGACCCAGTACTTC
TRBD2 | TRBJ2-1 | . | TRBV28 | CASSGRSAGGFTYNEQFF | TGTGCCAGCAGTGGTCGGTCGGCGGGGGGATTTACCTACAATGAGCAGTTCTTC
. | TRBJ1-1 | . | TRBV2 | CASSDWRPEAFF | TGTGCCAGCAGTGACTGGCGGCCTGAAGCTTTCTTT
. | TRBJ1-5 | . | TRBV5-1 | CASTPTPFSNQPQHF | TGCGCCAGCACCCCAACACCGTTTAGCAATCAGCCCCAGCATTTT
TRBD1 | TRBJ1-1 | . | TRBV10-2 | CASSGLDRGRNTEAFF | TGCGCCAGCAGTGGGCTGGACAGGGGGCGGAACACTGAAGCTTTCTTT
. | TRBJ1-5 | . | TRBV2 | CASTPLQGSNQPQHF | TGTGCCAGCACTCCGTTGCAGGGAAGCAATCAGCCCCAGCATTTT
TRBD1 | TRBJ1-2 | few | TRBV27 | CASSSRTGGYGYTF | TGTGCCAGCAGTTCCAGGACAGGGGGCTATGGCTACACCTTC
TRBD2 | TRBJ2-1 | . | TRBV7-2 | CASSFQPAGAYNEQFF | TGTGCCAGCAGCTTCCAGCCGGCGGGGGCCTACAATGAGCAGTTCTTC
. | TRBJ2-7 | few | TRBV6-2/TRBV6-3 | CASSYSRDRQSYEQYF | TGTGCCAGCAGTTACTCGCGGGACAGACAGTCCTACGAGCAGTACTTC
. | TRBJ1-6 | . | TRBV18 | CASSSDGEGSPLHF | TGTGCCAGCTCATCCGACGGGGAGGGTTCACCCCTCCACTTT
. | TRBJ1-4 | . | TRBV7-6 | CASSPTPWRPTNEKLFF | TGTGCCAGCAGCCCCACCCCATGGAGACCAACTAATGAAAAACTGTTTTTT
TRBD1 | TRBJ1-2 | . | TRBV28 | CASSLDRGGYGYTF | TGTGCCAGCAGTTTAGACAGGGGAGGCTATGGCTACACCTTC
TRBD2 | TRBJ2-7 | . | TRBV3-1/TRBV3-2 | CASSQLTGTSGSLAYEQYF | TGTGCCAGCAGCCAATTAACCGGGACTAGCGGGAGCCTCGCCTACGAGCAGTACTTC
TRBD2 | TRBJ2-1 | . | TRBV9 | CASSVASGFLNEQFF | TGTGCCAGCAGCGTAGCTAGCGGTTTTTTAAATGAGCAGTTCTTC
TRBD2 | TRBJ2-3 | . | TRBV10-3 | CAISVGTSGSISTDTQYF | TGTGCCATCAGTGTGGGGACTAGCGGGAGTATAAGCACAGATACGCAGTATTTT
. | TRBJ2-7 | . | TRBV4-3 | CASSQTVSYEQYF | TGCGCCAGCAGCCAGACAGTTTCCTACGAGCAGTACTTC
. | TRBJ1-4 | few | TRBV6-2/TRBV6-3 | CASSETGTNEKLFF | TGTGCCAGCAGTGAGACAGGAACTAATGAAAAACTGTTTTTT
. | TRBJ2-5 | . | TRBV30 | CAWSGDSRRTQYF | TGTGCCTGGAGTGGGGACTCGAGGAGGACCCAGTACTTC
TRBD1 | TRBJ1-3 | . | TRBV18 | CASSPATGDTIYF | TGTGCCAGCTCACCAGCCACAGGGGACACCATATATTTT
. | TRBJ2-3 | . | TRBV23-1 | CASSHKRRNLDTQYF | TGCGCCAGCAGTCATAAGAGGCGAAACTTAGATACGCAGTATTTT
TRBD1 | TRBJ1-2 | . | TRBV6-1 | CASSDRDRGVSYGYTF | TGTGCCAGCAGTGATCGGGACAGGGGAGTCTCCTATGGCTACACCTTC
. | TRBJ1-3 | . | TRBV21-1 | CASSRLTPYSGNTIYF | TGTGCCAGCAGCAGATTGACTCCCTACTCTGGAAACACCATATATTTT
. | TRBJ2-3 | . | TRBV7-3 | CASSTWTAIGADTQYF | TGTGCCAGCAGCACATGGACAGCCATTGGGGCAGATACGCAGTATTTT